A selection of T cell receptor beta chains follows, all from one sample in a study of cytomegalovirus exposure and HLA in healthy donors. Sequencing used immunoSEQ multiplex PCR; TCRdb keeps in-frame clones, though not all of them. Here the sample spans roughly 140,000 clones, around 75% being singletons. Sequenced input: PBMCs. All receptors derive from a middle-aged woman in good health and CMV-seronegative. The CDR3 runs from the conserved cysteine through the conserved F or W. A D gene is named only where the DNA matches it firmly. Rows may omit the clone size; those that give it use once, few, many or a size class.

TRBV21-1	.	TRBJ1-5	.	TGTGCCAGCAAGGAAGCTGAGCGGAGCAATCAGCCCCAGCATTTT	CASKEAERSNQPQHF
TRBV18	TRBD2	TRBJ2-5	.	TGTGCCAGCTCACCACTACTAGCGGAGAGGAGGGAGACCCAGTACTTC	CASSPLLAERRETQYF
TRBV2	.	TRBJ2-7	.	TGTGCCAGCAGTGAATTCGGGATGTCGGGGAGCGAGCAGTACTTC	CASSEFGMSGSEQYF
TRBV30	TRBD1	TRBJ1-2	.	TGTGCCTGGAGTAGGGACAGGATCTCCCATGGCTACACCTTC	CAWSRDRISHGYTF
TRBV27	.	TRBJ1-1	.	TGTGCCAGCAGTTTGCAGGGGCATGAAGCTTTCTTT	CASSLQGHEAFF
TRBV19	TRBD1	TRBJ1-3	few	TGTGCCACCCGGACAGGGTCTGGAAACACCATATATTTT	CATRTGSGNTIYF
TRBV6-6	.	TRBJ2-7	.	TGTGCCAGCAGTTACTCGAAAGGACGACTAGGCTACGAGCAGTACTTC	CASSYSKGRLGYEQYF
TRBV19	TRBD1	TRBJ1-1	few	TGTGCCAGTAGTGCACAGGGGGCTCCGAACACTGAAGCTTTCTTT	CASSAQGAPNTEAFF
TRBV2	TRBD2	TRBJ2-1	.	TGTGCCAGCAGTGTCACAAGCGGGGGGGGGTCCTACAATGAGCAGTTCTTC	CASSVTSGGGSYNEQFF
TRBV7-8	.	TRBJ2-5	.	TGTGCCAGCAGCTTAGGGACAGTCCAAGAGACCCAGTACTTC	CASSLGTVQETQYF
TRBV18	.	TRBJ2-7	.	TGTGCCAGCTCACCATTCCCCCGCGGAACAAACTTCTACGAGCAGTACTTC	CASSPFPRGTNFYEQYF
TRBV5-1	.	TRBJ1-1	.	TGCGCCAGCAGCTTAGAGACGGGAGGCCCTAGTGAAGCTTTCTTT	CASSLETGGPSEAFF
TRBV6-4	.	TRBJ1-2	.	TGTGCCAGCAGTGACTCAAGGGAGCAGGGGATCTATGGCTACACCTTC	CASSDSREQGIYGYTF
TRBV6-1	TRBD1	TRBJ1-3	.	TGTGCCAGCAGTGAAGCCACAGGGGGAGGAAACACCATATATTTT	CASSEATGGGNTIYF
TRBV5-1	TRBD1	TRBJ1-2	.	TGCGCCAGCAGCTTGGAAGTGACAGGGAACTATGGCTACACCTTC	CASSLEVTGNYGYTF
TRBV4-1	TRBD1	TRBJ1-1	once	TGCGCCAGCAGCCAAGATCCCGACAGGGTAAGGATGAACACTGAAGCTTTCTTT	CASSQDPDRVRMNTEAFF
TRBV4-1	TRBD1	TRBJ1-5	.	TGCGCCAGCAGCGACAGGGGCCGCAATCAGCCCCAGCATTTT	CASSDRGRNQPQHF
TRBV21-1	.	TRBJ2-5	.	.	CASSKYRCLRGYEQYF
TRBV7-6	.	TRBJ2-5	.	TGTGCCAGCAGCCAAGGGGGACGGAGGGAGACCCAGTACTTC	CASSQGGRRETQYF
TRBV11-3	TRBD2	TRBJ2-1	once	TGTGCCAGCAGCAGAGGTGGGACTAGCGGGAGTGATGAGCAGTTCTTC	CASSRGGTSGSDEQFF
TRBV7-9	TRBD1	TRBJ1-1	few	TGTGCCAGCAGCCTCAGCATGGGACAGGGGGGCGGCACTGAAGCTTTCTTT	CASSLSMGQGGGTEAFF
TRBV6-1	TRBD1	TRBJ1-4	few	TGTGCCAGCAGATCGACAGGGGTTGAAAAACTGTTTTTT	CASRSTGVEKLFF
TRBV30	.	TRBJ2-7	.	TGTGCCTGGAGTTTTTCGGGTTCTAACTACGAGCAGTACTTC	CAWSFSGSNYEQYF
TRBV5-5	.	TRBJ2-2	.	TGTGCCAGCAGCTTGGCCACTTGGGACTACACCGGGGAGCTGTTTTTT	CASSLATWDYTGELFF
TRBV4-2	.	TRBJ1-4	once	TGTGCCAGCAGCCAAGATGGGCGTAATAATGAAAAACTGTTTTTT	CASSQDGRNNEKLFF
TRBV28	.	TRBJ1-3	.	TGTGCCAGCACCAAGTGGGCGAGTGGTTACTCTGGAAACACCATATATTTT	CASTKWASGYSGNTIYF
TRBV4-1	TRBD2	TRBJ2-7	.	TGCGCCAGCAGCCCACTGGGACTAGCGGCCAACGGGCAGTACTTC	CASSPLGLAANGQYF
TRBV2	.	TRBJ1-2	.	TGTGCCAGCAGGGGCAGGGTCACCGGCTACACCTTC	CASRGRVTGYTF
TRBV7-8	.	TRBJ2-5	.	TGTGCCAGCGACAACCCCGGGCGGGGCCACCAAGAGACCCAGTACTTC	CASDNPGRGHQETQYF
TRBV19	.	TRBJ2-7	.	TGTGCCAGTAGTACCCTCAGGGGCCACGAGCAGTACTTC	CASSTLRGHEQYF
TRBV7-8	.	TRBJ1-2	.	TGTGCCAGCAGCCCCAGGGGCTACTATGGCTACACCTTC	CASSPRGYYGYTF
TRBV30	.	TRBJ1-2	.	TGTGCCTGGAGTGTAGCAGGGTTTATATATGGCTACACCTTC	CAWSVAGFIYGYTF
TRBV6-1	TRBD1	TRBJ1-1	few	TGTGCCAGCAGTGAACAGGGGGTGAACACTGAAGCTTTCTTT	CASSEQGVNTEAFF
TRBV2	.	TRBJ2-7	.	TGTGCCAGCAGTGACGGGACAGGAATAGCGGGAGATCCCTACGAGCAGTACTTC	CASSDGTGIAGDPYEQYF
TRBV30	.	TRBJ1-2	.	TGTGCCTGGAGGGGATTCGGACAGAACCTCTATGGCTACACCTTC	CAWRGFGQNLYGYTF
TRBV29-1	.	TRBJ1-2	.	TGCAGCGTACTATCAGGGGAGGGCGGCTACACCTTC	CSVLSGEGGYTF
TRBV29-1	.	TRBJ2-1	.	TGCAGCGTTGCCTCAACGGGCAATGAGCAGTTCTTC	CSVASTGNEQFF
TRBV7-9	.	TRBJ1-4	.	TGTTCCAGCAGCTTACAACAGGGCACTAATGAAAAACTGTTTTTT	CSSSLQQGTNEKLFF
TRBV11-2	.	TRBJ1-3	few	TGTGCCAGCAGTCCTTATTTGGAGGGCTCTGGAAACACCATATATTTT	CASSPYLEGSGNTIYF
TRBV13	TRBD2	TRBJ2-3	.	TGTGCCAGCAGCTTGAAGTGGGGACTAGCGGGCGGGGGGGATACGCAGTATTTT	CASSLKWGLAGGGDTQYF
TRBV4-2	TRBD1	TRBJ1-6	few	TGTGCCAGCAGCCGGAACGGACAGGGGGAGACACCCCTCCACTTT	CASSRNGQGETPLHF
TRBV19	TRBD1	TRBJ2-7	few	TGTGCCAGTAGTATAGCGGGGACAGGCAACTCCTACGAGCAGTACTTC	CASSIAGTGNSYEQYF
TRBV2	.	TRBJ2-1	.	TGTGCCAGCAGTGGAGTAGCTATGGGTTACAATGAGCAGTTCTTC	CASSGVAMGYNEQFF
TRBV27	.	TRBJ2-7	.	TGTGCCAGCAGTTTACGGCTGGGGCACAGCGAGCAGTACTTC	CASSLRLGHSEQYF
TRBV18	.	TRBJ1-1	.	TGTGCCAGCTCACCACGACAGCTCACTGAAGCTTTCTTT	CASSPRQLTEAFF
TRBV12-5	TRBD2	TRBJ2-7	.	TGTGCTAGTGGGGGGTCAGGACTAGCGGGACCATACGAGCAGTACTTC	CASGGSGLAGPYEQYF
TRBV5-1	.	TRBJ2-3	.	TGCGCCAGCAGCTCGGGCCCAGGGTACGATACGCAGTATTTT	CASSSGPGYDTQYF
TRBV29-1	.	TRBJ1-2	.	TGCAGCGTTGAAGATCTTATAGGAGTGGGCTACACCTTC	CSVEDLIGVGYTF
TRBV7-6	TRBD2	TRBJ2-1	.	TGTGCCAGCAGCGTAGCGGGAGGTCCGTACAATGAGCAGTTCTTC	CASSVAGGPYNEQFF
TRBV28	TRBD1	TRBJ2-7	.	TGTGCCAGCAGGGGGGGACAGGCGACCTACGAGCAGTACTTC	CASRGGQATYEQYF
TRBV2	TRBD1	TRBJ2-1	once	TGTGCCAGCCCCCCCCCTCATCGTCTCAGGGGGCCTTCCTACAATGAGCAGTTCTTC	CASPPPHRLRGPSYNEQFF
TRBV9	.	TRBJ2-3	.	TGTGCCAGCAGCGCAGGGGATTACACAGATACGCAGTATTTT	CASSAGDYTDTQYF
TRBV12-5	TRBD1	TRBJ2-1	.	TGTGCTAGTGGATATACAGGGGCCAGCTCCTACAATGAGCAGTTCTTC	CASGYTGASSYNEQFF
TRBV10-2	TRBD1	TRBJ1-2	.	TGCGCCAGCAATCGACAGGGCTATGGCTACACCTTC	CASNRQGYGYTF
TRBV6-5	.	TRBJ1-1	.	TGTGCCAGCAGGGGACACGCCACTGAAGCTTTCTTT	CASRGHATEAFF
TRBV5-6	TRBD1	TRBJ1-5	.	TGTGCCAGCAGCTTGGCTAGGGGGCCCGGGCAGCCCCAGCATTTT	CASSLARGPGQPQHF
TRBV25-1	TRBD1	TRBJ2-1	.	TGTGCCTGCGACCGGACAGGCGAGGGTGAGCAGTTCTTC	CACDRTGEGEQFF
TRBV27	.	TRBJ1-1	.	TGTGCCAGCAGTTCCTCAGGGGCGGAGGACACTGAAGCTTTCTTT	CASSSSGAEDTEAFF
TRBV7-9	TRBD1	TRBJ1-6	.	TGTGCCAGCAGCTCCGGACAGGGTAGTTCACCCCTCCACTTT	CASSSGQGSSPLHF
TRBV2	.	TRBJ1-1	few	TGTGCCAGCAGTGTGCAGGCGATTAATCCAATGAACACTGAAGCTTTCTTT	CASSVQAINPMNTEAFF